The rows below give T cell receptor beta chains drawn from one sample of a study of T cell responses to AZD1222 COVID-19 vaccine. Repertoires were generated with immunoSEQ multiplex PCR, while TCRdb's copy carries only in-frame clones and drops some. This sample has 100,000 to 150,000 clones, with 90% found just once. The specimen was peripheral blood, collected on day 0 of AZD1222 vaccination. The receptors derive from an adult in good health. Each CDR3 is given with its conserved first and last residue. The D gene is left open where the match is weak. Not every row has a clone size; where given, it reads once, few, many or a size class.

CDR3 length: 18; V gene: TRBV7-2; D gene: TRBD2; J gene: TRBJ2-2; clone size: NA; CDR3 DNA: TGTGCCAGCAGCCGGCGGCTAGCGGGGGATCTCAACACCGGGGAGCTGTTTTTT; CDR3 protein: CASSRRLAGDLNTGELFF
CDR3 length: 15; V gene: TRBV5-3; D gene: NA; J gene: TRBJ2-7; clone size: NA; CDR3 DNA: TGTGCCAGAAGCCTTTACAGGGCTCTGGGCCACGAGCAGTACTTC; CDR3 protein: CARSLYRALGHEQYF
CDR3 length: 14; V gene: TRBV6-6; D gene: NA; J gene: TRBJ1-1; clone size: NA; CDR3 DNA: TGTGCCAGCAGTCTGACGGAACAGGGCACTGAAGCTTTCTTT; CDR3 protein: CASSLTEQGTEAFF
CDR3 length: 17; V gene: TRBV5-5; D gene: TRBD1; J gene: TRBJ1-5; clone size: NA; CDR3 DNA: TGTGCCAGCAGCGCGAGCGCAAGGACAGGGTCGCATCAGCCCCAGCATTTT; CDR3 protein: CASSASARTGSHQPQHF
CDR3 length: 16; V gene: TRBV6-5; D gene: TRBD1; J gene: TRBJ1-1; clone size: NA; CDR3 DNA: TGTGCCAGCAGTTCGGGACAGGGGAGGATGAACACTGAAGCTTTCTTT; CDR3 protein: CASSSGQGRMNTEAFF
CDR3 length: 15; V gene: TRBV28; D gene: TRBD1; J gene: TRBJ1-6; clone size: few; CDR3 DNA: TGTGCCAGCAGTTTATTGACAGGGAATAATTCACCCCTCCACTTT; CDR3 protein: CASSLLTGNNSPLHF
CDR3 length: 13; V gene: TRBV7-3; D gene: NA; J gene: TRBJ2-1; clone size: NA; CDR3 DNA: TGTGCCAGCAGCTCTATAGGGGGACGGGAGCAGTTCTTC; CDR3 protein: CASSSIGGREQFF
CDR3 length: 16; V gene: TRBV18; D gene: NA; J gene: TRBJ1-5; clone size: once; CDR3 DNA: TGTGCCAGCTCACCACCAGGCGGGGGTCGGGATCAGCCCCAGCATTTT; CDR3 protein: CASSPPGGGRDQPQHF
CDR3 length: 15; V gene: TRBV18; D gene: TRBD1; J gene: TRBJ2-7; clone size: NA; CDR3 DNA: TGTGCCAGCTCACCCATTTCAGGGGGCCCATGGGAGCAGTACTTC; CDR3 protein: CASSPISGGPWEQYF
CDR3 length: 15; V gene: TRBV27; D gene: TRBD1; J gene: TRBJ2-2; clone size: NA; CDR3 DNA: TGTGCCAGCGCTTCCGGGACAGAAAACACCGGGGAGCTGTTTTTT; CDR3 protein: CASASGTENTGELFF
CDR3 length: 14; V gene: TRBV18; D gene: NA; J gene: TRBJ1-4; clone size: NA; CDR3 DNA: TGTGCCAGCTCACCGCGGAGAGGGGTTGAAAAACTGTTTTTT; CDR3 protein: CASSPRRGVEKLFF
CDR3 length: 11; V gene: TRBV7-9; D gene: NA; J gene: TRBJ2-7; clone size: NA; CDR3 DNA: TGTGCCAGCAGCTCCGGAGACGAGCAGTACTTC; CDR3 protein: CASSSGDEQYF
CDR3 length: 16; V gene: TRBV27; D gene: TRBD1; J gene: TRBJ1-5; clone size: NA; CDR3 DNA: TGTGCCAGCAGTTCCGGACAGGGAATGATCAATCAGCCCCAGCATTTT; CDR3 protein: CASSSGQGMINQPQHF
CDR3 length: 14; V gene: TRBV10-3; D gene: TRBD1; J gene: TRBJ1-1; clone size: NA; CDR3 DNA: TGTGCCATCAACCCGACAGGGGGTAACACTGAAGCTTTCTTT; CDR3 protein: CAINPTGGNTEAFF
CDR3 length: 14; V gene: TRBV7-9; D gene: TRBD2; J gene: TRBJ2-1; clone size: NA; CDR3 DNA: TGTGCCAGCAGCCCGACGGGGGGGCGGGGTGAGCAGTTCTTC; CDR3 protein: CASSPTGGRGEQFF
CDR3 length: 14; V gene: TRBV9; D gene: NA; J gene: TRBJ2-3; clone size: NA; CDR3 DNA: TGTGCCAGCAGCGTAGCGGGGCTCGGAGATACGCAGTATTTT; CDR3 protein: CASSVAGLGDTQYF
CDR3 length: 12; V gene: TRBV24-1; D gene: NA; J gene: TRBJ2-7; clone size: NA; CDR3 DNA: TGTGCCACCGAAGATATAGACTACGAGCAGTACTTC; CDR3 protein: CATEDIDYEQYF
CDR3 length: 15; V gene: TRBV27; D gene: NA; J gene: TRBJ2-3; clone size: once; CDR3 DNA: TGTGCCAGCAGTTTAGTGCAGACCGGCACAGATACGCAGTATTTT; CDR3 protein: CASSLVQTGTDTQYF
CDR3 length: 13; V gene: TRBV3-1/TRBV3-2; D gene: NA; J gene: TRBJ1-5; clone size: NA; CDR3 DNA: TGTGCCAGCAGCCGGTATAGCAATCAGCCCCAGCATTTT; CDR3 protein: CASSRYSNQPQHF
CDR3 length: 16; V gene: TRBV27; D gene: TRBD1; J gene: TRBJ1-4; clone size: NA; CDR3 DNA: TGTGCCAGCAGTAGAACTCCCGGGACAGCTAATGAAAAACTGTTTTTT; CDR3 protein: CASSRTPGTANEKLFF
CDR3 length: 14; V gene: TRBV5-1; D gene: NA; J gene: TRBJ2-2; clone size: once; CDR3 DNA: TGCGCCAGCAGCTTGGAATGGGGACCCGGGGAGCTGTTTTTT; CDR3 protein: CASSLEWGPGELFF
CDR3 length: 12; V gene: TRBV12-3/TRBV12-4; D gene: NA; J gene: TRBJ1-1; clone size: NA; CDR3 DNA: TGTGCCAGCAGTTTAGTCGGGACTGAAGCTTTCTTT; CDR3 protein: CASSLVGTEAFF
CDR3 length: 11; V gene: TRBV20-1; D gene: NA; J gene: TRBJ1-2; clone size: NA; CDR3 DNA: TGCAGTGCTACAGGGGTTAGGGGCTACACCTTC; CDR3 protein: CSATGVRGYTF
CDR3 length: 16; V gene: TRBV7-2; D gene: NA; J gene: TRBJ1-4; clone size: NA; CDR3 DNA: TGTGCCAGCAGCTTAGCGCGGAACAGAATTAATGAAAAACTGTTTTTT; CDR3 protein: CASSLARNRINEKLFF
CDR3 length: 15; V gene: TRBV9; D gene: NA; J gene: TRBJ1-6; clone size: NA; CDR3 DNA: TGTGCCAGCAGCCCCAGGGACGGGTATAATTCACCCCTCCACTTT; CDR3 protein: CASSPRDGYNSPLHF
CDR3 length: 15; V gene: TRBV5-1; D gene: NA; J gene: TRBJ2-2; clone size: NA; CDR3 DNA: TGCGCCAGCAGCTTGGTAAGGAAGAACACCGGGGAGCTGTTTTTT; CDR3 protein: CASSLVRKNTGELFF
CDR3 length: 12; V gene: TRBV10-3; D gene: NA; J gene: TRBJ1-1; clone size: NA; CDR3 DNA: TGTGCCATCAGTGAGTCGAACAATGGGGCTTTCTTT; CDR3 protein: CAISESNNGAFF
CDR3 length: 14; V gene: TRBV29-1; D gene: NA; J gene: TRBJ1-2; clone size: NA; CDR3 DNA: TGCAGCGTCGGGAGAGGGACACCTAACTATGGCTACACCTTC; CDR3 protein: CSVGRGTPNYGYTF
CDR3 length: 13; V gene: TRBV5-1; D gene: TRBD1; J gene: TRBJ2-5; clone size: NA; CDR3 DNA: TGCGCCAGCAGCAGGGACAGCCAAGAGACCCAGTACTTC; CDR3 protein: CASSRDSQETQYF
CDR3 length: 16; V gene: TRBV7-9; D gene: NA; J gene: TRBJ1-3; clone size: once; CDR3 DNA: TGTGCCAGCAGCTTAGGGGGACGGCCCTCTGGAAACACCATATATTTT; CDR3 protein: CASSLGGRPSGNTIYF
CDR3 length: 13; V gene: TRBV6-5; D gene: NA; J gene: TRBJ1-6; clone size: NA; CDR3 DNA: TGTGCCAGCAGCAACTCGGCTAATTCACCCCTCCACTTT; CDR3 protein: CASSNSANSPLHF
CDR3 length: 16; V gene: TRBV4-1; D gene: NA; J gene: TRBJ2-1; clone size: NA; CDR3 DNA: TGCGCCAGCAGCCAAGAGGGCAGGGGATCCTACAATGAGCAGTTCTTC; CDR3 protein: CASSQEGRGSYNEQFF
CDR3 length: 13; V gene: TRBV20-1; D gene: NA; J gene: TRBJ1-6; clone size: NA; CDR3 DNA: TGCAGTGCTAGTACTCCAGGAACTTCACCCCTCCACTTT; CDR3 protein: CSASTPGTSPLHF